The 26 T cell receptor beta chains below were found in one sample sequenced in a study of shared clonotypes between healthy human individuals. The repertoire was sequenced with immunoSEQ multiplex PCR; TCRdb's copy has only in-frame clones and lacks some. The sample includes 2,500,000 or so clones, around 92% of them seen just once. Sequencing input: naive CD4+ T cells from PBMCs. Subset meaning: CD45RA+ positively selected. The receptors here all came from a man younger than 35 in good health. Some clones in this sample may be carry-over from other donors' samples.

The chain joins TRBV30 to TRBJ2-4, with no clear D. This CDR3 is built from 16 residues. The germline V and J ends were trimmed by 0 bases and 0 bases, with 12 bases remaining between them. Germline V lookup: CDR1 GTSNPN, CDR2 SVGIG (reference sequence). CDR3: CAWSVGGVVAKNIQYF. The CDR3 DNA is TGTGCCTGGAGTGTTGGTGGAGTAGTAGCCAAAAACATTCAGTACTTC.

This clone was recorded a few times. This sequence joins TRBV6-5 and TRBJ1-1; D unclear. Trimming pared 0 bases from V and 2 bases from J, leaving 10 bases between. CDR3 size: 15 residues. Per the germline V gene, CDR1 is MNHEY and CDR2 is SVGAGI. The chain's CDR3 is CASSYSYQTNTEAFF. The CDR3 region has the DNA TGTGCCAGCAGTTACTCGTACCAAACTAACACTGAAGCTTTCTTT.

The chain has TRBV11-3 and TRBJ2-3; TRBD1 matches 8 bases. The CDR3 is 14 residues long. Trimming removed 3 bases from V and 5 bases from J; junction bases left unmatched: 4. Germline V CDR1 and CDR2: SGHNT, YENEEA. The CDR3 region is CASSLGQDQDTQYF. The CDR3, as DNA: TGTGCCAGCAGCTTGGGACAGGACCAAGATACGCAGTATTTT.

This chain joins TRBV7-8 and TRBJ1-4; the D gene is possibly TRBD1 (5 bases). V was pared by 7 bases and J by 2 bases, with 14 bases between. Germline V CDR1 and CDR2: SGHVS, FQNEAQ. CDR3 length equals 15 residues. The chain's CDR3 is CASTKGRVTNEKLFF. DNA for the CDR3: TGTGCCAGCACCAAGGGGAGGGTTACTAATGAAAAACTGTTTTTT. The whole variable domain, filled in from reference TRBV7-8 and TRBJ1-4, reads GAGVSQSPRYKVAKRGQDVALRCDPISGHVSLFWYQQALGQGPEFLTYFQNEAQLDKSGLPSDRFFAERPEGSVSTLKIQRTQQEDSAVYLCASTKGRVTNEKLFFGSGTQLSVL.

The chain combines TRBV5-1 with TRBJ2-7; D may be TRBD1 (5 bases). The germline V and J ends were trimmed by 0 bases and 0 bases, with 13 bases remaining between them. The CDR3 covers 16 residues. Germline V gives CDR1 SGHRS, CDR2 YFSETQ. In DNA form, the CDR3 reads TGCGCCAGCAGCTTGGGGCCCGTGGGGCTCTCCTACGAGCAGTACTTC. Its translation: CASSLGPVGLSYEQYF.

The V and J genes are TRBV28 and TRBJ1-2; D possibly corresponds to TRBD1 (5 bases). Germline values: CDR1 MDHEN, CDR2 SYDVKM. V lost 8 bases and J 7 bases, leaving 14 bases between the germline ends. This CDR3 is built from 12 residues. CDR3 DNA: TGTGCCAGCCAGGGAAGCGGTTTTGGCTACACCTTC. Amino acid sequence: CASQGSGFGYTF.

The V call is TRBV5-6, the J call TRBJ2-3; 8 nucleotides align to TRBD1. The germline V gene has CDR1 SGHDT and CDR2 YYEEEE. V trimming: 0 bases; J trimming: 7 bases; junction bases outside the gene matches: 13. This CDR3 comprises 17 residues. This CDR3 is CASSLAEAGGPHNTQYF. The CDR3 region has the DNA TGTGCCAGCAGCTTGGCCGAGGCAGGGGGCCCCCACAATACGCAGTATTTT.

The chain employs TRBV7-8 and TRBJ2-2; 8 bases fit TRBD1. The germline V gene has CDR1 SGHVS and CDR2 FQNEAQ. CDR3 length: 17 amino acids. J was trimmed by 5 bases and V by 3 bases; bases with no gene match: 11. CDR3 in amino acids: CASSFRVWTGNTGELFF. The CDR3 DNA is TGTGCCAGCAGCTTTCGGGTCTGGACAGGGAATACCGGGGAGCTGTTTTTT.

The CDR3 DNA reads TGTGCCAGCAGTAACACCCTAGGACATGAAAAACTGTTTTTT. Translating it yields CASSNTLGHEKLFF. The chain employs TRBV28 and TRBJ1-4; D gene ambiguous. Per the germline V gene, CDR1 is MDHEN and CDR2 is SYDVKM. Trimming took 5 bases from V and 6 from J, leaving 13 bases between them. This CDR3 is 14 amino acids long.

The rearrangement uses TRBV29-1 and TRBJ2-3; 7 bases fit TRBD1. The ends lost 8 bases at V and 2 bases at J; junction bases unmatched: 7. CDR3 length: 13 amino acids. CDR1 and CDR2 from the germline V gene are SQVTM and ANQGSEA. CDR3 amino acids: CSTIQGDTDTQYF. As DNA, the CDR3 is TGCAGCACAATCCAGGGGGACACAGATACGCAGTATTTT.

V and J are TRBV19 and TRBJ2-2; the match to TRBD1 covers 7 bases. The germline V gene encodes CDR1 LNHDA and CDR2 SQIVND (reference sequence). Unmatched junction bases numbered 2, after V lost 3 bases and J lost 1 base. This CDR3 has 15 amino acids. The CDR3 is CASSMTGKNTGELFF. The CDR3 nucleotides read TGTGCCAGTAGTATGACAGGGAAGAACACCGGGGAGCTGTTTTTT.

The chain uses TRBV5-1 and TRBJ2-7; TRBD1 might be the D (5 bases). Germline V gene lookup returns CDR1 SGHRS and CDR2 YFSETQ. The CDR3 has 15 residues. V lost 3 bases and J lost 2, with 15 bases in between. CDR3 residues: CASSSRVRVTYEQYF. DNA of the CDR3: TGCGCCAGCAGCTCCAGGGTTCGGGTTACCTACGAGCAGTACTTC. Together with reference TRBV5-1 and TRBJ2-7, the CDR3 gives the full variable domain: KAGVTQTPRYLIKTRGQQVTLSCSPISGHRSVSWYQQTPGQGLQFLFEYFSETQRNKGNFPGRFSGRQFSNSRSEMNVSTLELGDSALYLCASSSRVRVTYEQYFGPGTRLTVT.

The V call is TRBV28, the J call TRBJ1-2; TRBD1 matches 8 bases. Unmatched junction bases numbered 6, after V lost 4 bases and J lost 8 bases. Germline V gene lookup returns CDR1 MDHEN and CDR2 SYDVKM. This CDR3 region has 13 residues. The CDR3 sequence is CASSSPGGIGYTF. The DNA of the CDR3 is TGTGCCAGCAGTTCCCCAGGGGGCATAGGCTACACCTTC.

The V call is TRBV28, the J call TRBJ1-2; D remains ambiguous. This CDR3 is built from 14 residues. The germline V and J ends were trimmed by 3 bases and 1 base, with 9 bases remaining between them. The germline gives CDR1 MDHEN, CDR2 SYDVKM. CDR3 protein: CASSFVRNNYGYTF. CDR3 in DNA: TGTGCCAGCAGTTTTGTCAGGAATAACTATGGCTACACCTTC.

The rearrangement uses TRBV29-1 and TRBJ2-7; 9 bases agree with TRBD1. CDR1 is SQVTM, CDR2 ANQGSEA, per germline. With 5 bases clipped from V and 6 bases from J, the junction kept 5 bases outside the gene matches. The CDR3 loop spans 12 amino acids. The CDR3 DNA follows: TGCAGCGTTCGGGACAGGGTTCGCGAGCAGTACTTC. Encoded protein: CSVRDRVREQYF.

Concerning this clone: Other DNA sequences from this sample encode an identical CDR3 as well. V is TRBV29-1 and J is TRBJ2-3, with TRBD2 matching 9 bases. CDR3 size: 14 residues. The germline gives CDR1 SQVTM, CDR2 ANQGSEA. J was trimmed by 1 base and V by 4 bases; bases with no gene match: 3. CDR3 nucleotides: TGCAGCGTTGCCCCTAGCGGGGGCACAGATACGCAGTATTTT. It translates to CSVAPSGGTDTQYF.

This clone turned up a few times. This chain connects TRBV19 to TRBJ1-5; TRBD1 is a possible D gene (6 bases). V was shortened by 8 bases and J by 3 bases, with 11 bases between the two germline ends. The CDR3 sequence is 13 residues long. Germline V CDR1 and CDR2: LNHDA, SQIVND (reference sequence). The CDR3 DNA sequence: TGTGCCAGTGGACGGACAGTCAATCAGCCCCAGCATTTT. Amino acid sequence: CASGRTVNQPQHF.

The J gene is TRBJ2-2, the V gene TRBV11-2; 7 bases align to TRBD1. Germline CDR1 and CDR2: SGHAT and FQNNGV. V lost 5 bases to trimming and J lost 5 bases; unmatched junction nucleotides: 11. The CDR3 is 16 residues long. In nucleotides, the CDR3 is TGTGCCAGCAGCACACTCGACAGGGCTCGGACCGGGGAGCTGTTTTTT. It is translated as CASSTLDRARTGELFF.

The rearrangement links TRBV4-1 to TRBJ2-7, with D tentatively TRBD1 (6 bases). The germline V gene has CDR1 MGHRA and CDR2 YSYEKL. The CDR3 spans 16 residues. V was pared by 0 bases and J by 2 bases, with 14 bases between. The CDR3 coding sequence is TGCGCCAGCAGCCAAGAAGCGAGGGGGAAGGCCTACGAGCAGTACTTC. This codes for CASSQEARGKAYEQYF.

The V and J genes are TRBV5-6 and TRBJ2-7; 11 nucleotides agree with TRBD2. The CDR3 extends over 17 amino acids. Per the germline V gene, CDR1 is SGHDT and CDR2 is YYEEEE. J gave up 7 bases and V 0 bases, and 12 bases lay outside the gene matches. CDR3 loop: CASSLDSGRAFLREQYF. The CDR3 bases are TGTGCCAGCAGCTTGGATAGCGGGAGGGCCTTTTTGCGGGAGCAGTACTTC.

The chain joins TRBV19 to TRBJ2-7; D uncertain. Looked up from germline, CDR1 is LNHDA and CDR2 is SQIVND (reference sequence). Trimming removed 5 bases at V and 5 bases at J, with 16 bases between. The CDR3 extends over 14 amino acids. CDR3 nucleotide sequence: TGTGCCAGTAGTTTCACAGTTCCCACCCACGAGCAGTACTTC. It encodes CASSFTVPTHEQYF. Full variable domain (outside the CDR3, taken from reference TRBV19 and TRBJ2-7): DGGITQSPKYLFRKEGQNVTLSCEQNLNHDAMYWYRQDPGQGLRLIYYSQIVNDFQKGDIAEGYSVSREKKESFPLTVTSAQKNPTAFYLCASSFTVPTHEQYFGPGTRLTVT.

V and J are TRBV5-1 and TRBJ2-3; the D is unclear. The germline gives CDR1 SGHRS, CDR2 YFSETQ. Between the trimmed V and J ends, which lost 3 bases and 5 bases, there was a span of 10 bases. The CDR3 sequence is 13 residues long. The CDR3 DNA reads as TGCGCCAGCAGCTCGCCACCCGGAGATACGCAGTATTTT. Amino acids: CASSSPPGDTQYF.

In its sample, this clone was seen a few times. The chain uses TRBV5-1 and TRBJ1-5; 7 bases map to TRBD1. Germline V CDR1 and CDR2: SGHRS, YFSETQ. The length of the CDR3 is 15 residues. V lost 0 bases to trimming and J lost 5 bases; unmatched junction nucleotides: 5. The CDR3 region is CASSLGQGGHQPQHF. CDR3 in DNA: TGCGCCAGCAGCTTGGGACAGGGCGGCCATCAGCCCCAGCATTTT. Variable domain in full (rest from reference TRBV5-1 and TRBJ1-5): KAGVTQTPRYLIKTRGQQVTLSCSPISGHRSVSWYQQTPGQGLQFLFEYFSETQRNKGNFPGRFSGRQFSNSRSEMNVSTLELGDSALYLCASSLGQGGHQPQHFGDGTRLSIL.

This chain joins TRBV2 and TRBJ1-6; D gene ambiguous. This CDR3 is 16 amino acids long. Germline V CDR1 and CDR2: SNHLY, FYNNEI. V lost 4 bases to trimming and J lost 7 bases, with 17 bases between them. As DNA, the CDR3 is TGTGCCAGCAGTGGAGCGCAAAATCGGGCAAATTCACCCCTCCACTTT. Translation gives CASSGAQNRANSPLHF. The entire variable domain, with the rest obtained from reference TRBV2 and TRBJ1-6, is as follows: EPEVTQTPSHQVTQMGQEVILRCVPISNHLYFYWYRQILGQKVEFLVSFYNNEISEKSEIFDDQFSVERPDGSNFTLKIRSTKLEDSAMYFCASSGAQNRANSPLHFGNGTRLTVT.

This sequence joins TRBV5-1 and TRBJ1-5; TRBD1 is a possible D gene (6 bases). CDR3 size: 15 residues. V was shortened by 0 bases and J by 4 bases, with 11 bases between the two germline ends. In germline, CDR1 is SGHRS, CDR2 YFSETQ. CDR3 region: CASSLDGTPNQPQHF. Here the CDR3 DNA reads TGCGCCAGCAGCTTGGATGGGACACCAAATCAGCCCCAGCATTTT.

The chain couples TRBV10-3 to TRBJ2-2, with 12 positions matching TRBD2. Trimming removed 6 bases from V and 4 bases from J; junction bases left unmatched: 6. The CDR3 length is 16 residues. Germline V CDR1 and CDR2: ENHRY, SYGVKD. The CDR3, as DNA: TGTGCCATCAGCGATAGGACTAGCGGGGCCACCGGGGAGCTGTTTTTT. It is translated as CAISDRTSGATGELFF.